This TCR beta chain was sequenced during a study of OX40 agonist ivuxolimab in advanced cancers. At the level of the study: Two cutaneous melanoma patients and one hepatocellular carcinoma patient, three in all, had partial responses. Findings and caveats of the study: Clonal expansion by week 6 occurred in CD4+ and CD8+ blood T cells (at 0.1 to 3.0 mg/kg).

Of note for this clone: Its specificity is not known.

Unmatched junction bases numbered 16, after V lost 3 bases and J lost 8 bases. The CDR3 has 17 amino acids. The V gene's germline CDR1 is KGHSH and CDR2 LQKENI. The method was immunoSEQ multiplex PCR; TCRdb's version includes in-frame clones alone and lacks a portion of them. This sample has about 49,000 clones, with over 75% found just once. The V call is TRBV18, the J call TRBJ2-1; TRBD1 matches 7 bases. This TCR was sampled from an adult with an advanced solid tumor such as melanoma, head and neck, liver or kidney cancer. This material consisted of CD4+ or CD8+ T cells sorted from blood, taken in a trial of the OX40 agonist ivuxolimab. The CDR3 DNA reads TGTGCCAGCTCACCCGCGTTGAGCCAGGGGGTTCGGGATGAGCAGTTCTTC. Translated: CASSPALSQGVRDEQFF.